The clone carrying this T cell receptor beta chain has a single count. This specimen comes from a study of blood T cell repertoires in COVID-19. On the study more broadly: T cells, B-cell-depleted T cells, or PBMCs provided the cDNA or gDNA that served as material.

This table comes from immunoSEQ multiplex PCR, and its TCRdb copy is limited to in-frame clones, with some not included. The repertoire has tens of thousands of clones, around 86% of them found once; the top ten carry approximately 5.4%. The CDR3 spans 16 residues. The J segment lost 7 bases and the V segment lost 5 bases, leaving 8 bases of the junction unmatched. Germline V gene data show CDR1 as SGHTA and CDR2 as FQGTGA. The V call is TRBV7-3, the J call TRBJ2-1; TRBD2 matches 13 bases. The source is a man aged 55-75 years with COVID-19, enrolled during active disease. The sample was peripheral blood. CDR3 nucleotide sequence: TGTGCCAGCAGCCCACTAGCGGGAGGGCCGATAAATGAGCAGTTCTTC. Its translation: CASSPLAGGPINEQFF. The complete variable domain, with remaining parts taken from reference TRBV7-3 and TRBJ2-1, reads GAGVSQTPSNKVTEKGKYVELRCDPISGHTALYWYRQSLGQGPEFLIYFQGTGAADDSGLPNDRFFAVRPEGSVSTLKIQRTERGDSAVYLCASSPLAGGPINEQFFGPGTRLTVL.